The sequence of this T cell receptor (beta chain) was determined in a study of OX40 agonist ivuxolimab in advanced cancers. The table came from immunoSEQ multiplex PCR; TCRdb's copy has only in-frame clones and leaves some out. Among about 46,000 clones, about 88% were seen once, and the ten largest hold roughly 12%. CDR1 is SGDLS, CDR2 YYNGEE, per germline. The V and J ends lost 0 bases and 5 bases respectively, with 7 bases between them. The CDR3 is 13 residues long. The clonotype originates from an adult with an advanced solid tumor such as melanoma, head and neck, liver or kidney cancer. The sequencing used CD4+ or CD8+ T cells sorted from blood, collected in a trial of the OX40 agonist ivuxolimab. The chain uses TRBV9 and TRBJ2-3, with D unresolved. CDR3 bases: TGTGCCAGCAGCGTAGGAAGCCAAGATACGCAGTATTTT. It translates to CASSVGSQDTQYF.